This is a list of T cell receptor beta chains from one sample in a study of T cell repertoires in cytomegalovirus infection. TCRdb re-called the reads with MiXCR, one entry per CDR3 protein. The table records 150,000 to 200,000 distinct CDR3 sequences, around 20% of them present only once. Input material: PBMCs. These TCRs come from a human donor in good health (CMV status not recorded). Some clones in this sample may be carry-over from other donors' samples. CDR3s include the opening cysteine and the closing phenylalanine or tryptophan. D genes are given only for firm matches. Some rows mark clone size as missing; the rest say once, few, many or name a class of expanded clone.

cdr3_aa: CASSTGLLGNSYNEQFF; cdr3_nt: TGCGCCAGCAGCACCGGACTATTAGGGAATTCCTACAATGAGCAGTTCTTC; d_call: -; j_call: TRBJ2-1; v_call: TRBV5-1; clone_size: -
cdr3_aa: CASSFDRGESYNEQFF; cdr3_nt: TGTGCCAGCAGCTTCGATAGGGGGGAGTCCTACAATGAGCAGTTCTTC; d_call: -; j_call: TRBJ2-1; v_call: TRBV5-6; clone_size: -
cdr3_aa: CASSLQQGHKVPLHF; cdr3_nt: TGTGCCAGCAGTTTACAGCAGGGCCATAAGGTCCCCCTCCACTTT; d_call: -; j_call: TRBJ1-6; v_call: TRBV28; clone_size: few
cdr3_aa: CASRATGSYEQYF; cdr3_nt: TGTGCCAGCAGGGCGACAGGATCCTACGAGCAGTACTTC; d_call: -; j_call: TRBJ2-7; v_call: TRBV6-1; clone_size: many
cdr3_aa: CATSAQGAADTQYF; cdr3_nt: TGTGCCACCAGTGCCCAGGGGGCCGCAGATACGCAGTATTTT; d_call: TRBD1; j_call: TRBJ2-3; v_call: TRBV24-1; clone_size: -
cdr3_aa: CASQTGFMRWDTEAFF; cdr3_nt: TGTGCCTCCCAGACAGGGTTTATGCGTTGGGACACTGAAGCTTTCTTT; d_call: TRBD1; j_call: TRBJ1-1; v_call: TRBV28; clone_size: many
cdr3_aa: CASSSPPAANTGELFF; cdr3_nt: TGCGCCAGCAGCTCCCCACCTGCCGCGAACACCGGGGAGCTGTTTTTT; d_call: -; j_call: TRBJ2-2; v_call: TRBV5-1; clone_size: -
cdr3_aa: CASSPSGRGRNEKLFF; cdr3_nt: TGTGCCAGCAGCCCCTCCGGACGAGGGAGGAATGAAAAACTGTTTTTT; d_call: -; j_call: TRBJ1-4; v_call: TRBV7-9; clone_size: -
cdr3_aa: CASTLKGAGAQETQYF; cdr3_nt: TGTGCCAGCACATTGAAAGGTGCGGGAGCGCAGGAGACCCAGTACTTC; d_call: TRBD2; j_call: TRBJ2-5; v_call: TRBV12-3/TRBV12-4; clone_size: -
cdr3_aa: CASSSPGRIYEQYF; cdr3_nt: TGTGCCAGCAGCTCCCCCGGAAGGATCTACGAGCAGTACTTC; d_call: -; j_call: TRBJ2-7; v_call: TRBV7-2; clone_size: many
cdr3_aa: CASSRTFNYEQYF; cdr3_nt: TGTGCCAGTAGTCGAACGTTCAACTACGAGCAGTACTTC; d_call: -; j_call: TRBJ2-7; v_call: TRBV28; clone_size: -
cdr3_aa: CASSQALGDNEQFF; cdr3_nt: TGTGCCAGCAGCCAAGCGCTGGGGGACAATGAGCAGTTCTTC; d_call: -; j_call: TRBJ2-1; v_call: TRBV7-7; clone_size: few
cdr3_aa: CASSSGNSPLHF; cdr3_nt: TGTGCCAGCAGTTCGGGGAATTCACCCCTCCACTTT; d_call: -; j_call: TRBJ1-6; v_call: TRBV28; clone_size: -
cdr3_aa: CASRDSGLVLSEQFF; cdr3_nt: TGTGCCAGCAGGGACTCCGGGCTAGTTTTGTCTGAGCAGTTCTTC; d_call: -; j_call: TRBJ2-1; v_call: TRBV7-6; clone_size: -
cdr3_aa: CASSFRAPDTQYF; cdr3_nt: TGTGCCAGCAGTTTTAGGGCCCCGGATACGCAGTATTTT; d_call: -; j_call: TRBJ2-3; v_call: TRBV12-3/TRBV12-4; clone_size: -
cdr3_aa: CASSSGTRLAEKDNEQFF; cdr3_nt: TGTGCCAGCAGCTCAGGTACCCGACTAGCGGAAAAAGACAATGAGCAGTTCTTC; d_call: TRBD2; j_call: TRBJ2-1; v_call: TRBV7-3; clone_size: few
cdr3_aa: CASSPFESEAFF; cdr3_nt: TGTGCCAGCAGCCCCTTTGAGTCTGAAGCTTTCTTT; d_call: -; j_call: TRBJ1-1; v_call: TRBV7-8; clone_size: many
cdr3_aa: CASSQGGGGGTGELFF; cdr3_nt: TGCGCCAGCAGCCAAGGAGGGGGAGGAGGCACCGGGGAGCTGTTTTTT; d_call: -; j_call: TRBJ2-2; v_call: TRBV4-3; clone_size: -